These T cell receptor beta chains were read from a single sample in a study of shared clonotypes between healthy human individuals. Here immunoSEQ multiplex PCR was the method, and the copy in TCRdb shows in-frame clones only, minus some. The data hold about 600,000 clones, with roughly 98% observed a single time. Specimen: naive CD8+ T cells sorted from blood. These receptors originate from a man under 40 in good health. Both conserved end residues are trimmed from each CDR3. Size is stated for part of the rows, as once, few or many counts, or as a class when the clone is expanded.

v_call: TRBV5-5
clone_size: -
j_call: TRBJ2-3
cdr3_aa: ASSSLPGSTDTQY

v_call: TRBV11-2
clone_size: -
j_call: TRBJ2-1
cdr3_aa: ASSPREYNEQF

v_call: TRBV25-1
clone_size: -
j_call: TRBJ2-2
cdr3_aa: ASSDRMNTGELF

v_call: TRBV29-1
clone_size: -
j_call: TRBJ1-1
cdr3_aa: SVEFLNTEAF

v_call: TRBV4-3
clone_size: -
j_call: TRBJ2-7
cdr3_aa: ASSKGASSYEQY

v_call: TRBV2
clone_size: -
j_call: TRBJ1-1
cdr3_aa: ASKGMAEAF

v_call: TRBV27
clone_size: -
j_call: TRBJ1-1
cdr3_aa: ASRQGNTEAF

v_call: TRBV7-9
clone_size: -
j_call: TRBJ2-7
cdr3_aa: AYEGGGKPYEQY

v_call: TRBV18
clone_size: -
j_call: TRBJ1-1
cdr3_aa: ASSRPRGDTEAF

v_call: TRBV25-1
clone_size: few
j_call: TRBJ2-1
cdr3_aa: ASRGQGDPYNEQF

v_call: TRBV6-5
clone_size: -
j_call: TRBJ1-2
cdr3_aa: ASSPTGGDST

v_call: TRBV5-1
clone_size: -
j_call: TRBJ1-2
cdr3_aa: ASPTGVLCGYT

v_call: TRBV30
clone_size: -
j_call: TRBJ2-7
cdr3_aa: AQESGLASYEQY

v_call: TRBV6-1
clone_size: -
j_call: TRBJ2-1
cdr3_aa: ASSEILWTRSSYNEQF

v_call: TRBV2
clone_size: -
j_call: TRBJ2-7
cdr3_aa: ASRSLSSPYEQY

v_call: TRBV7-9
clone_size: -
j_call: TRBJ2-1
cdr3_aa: ASSLAEYNEQF

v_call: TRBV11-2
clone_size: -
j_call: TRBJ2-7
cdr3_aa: ASSLVPGDVEQY

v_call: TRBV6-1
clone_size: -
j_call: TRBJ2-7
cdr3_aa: ASSEEEGRITHYEQY

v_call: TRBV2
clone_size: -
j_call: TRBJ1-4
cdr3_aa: ASRKGQGANEKLF

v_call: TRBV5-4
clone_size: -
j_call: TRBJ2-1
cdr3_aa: ASSFGPVASGRRDEQF

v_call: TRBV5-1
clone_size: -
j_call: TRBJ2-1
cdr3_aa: ASSLGREAYNEQF

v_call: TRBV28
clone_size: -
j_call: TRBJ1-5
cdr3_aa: ASILGGDQPQH

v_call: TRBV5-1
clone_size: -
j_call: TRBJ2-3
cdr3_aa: ASSLGDWREGTDTQY

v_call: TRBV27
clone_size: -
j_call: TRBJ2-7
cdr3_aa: ASSLSRGGYEQY

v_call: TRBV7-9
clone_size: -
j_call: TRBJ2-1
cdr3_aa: ASSTTGSYNEQF

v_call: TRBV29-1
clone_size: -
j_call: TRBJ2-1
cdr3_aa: SVQGAGRSYNEQF

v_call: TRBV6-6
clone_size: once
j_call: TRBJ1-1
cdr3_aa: ASSYSPDYEAF

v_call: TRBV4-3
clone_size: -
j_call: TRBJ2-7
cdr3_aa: ASSQESGGAYEQY

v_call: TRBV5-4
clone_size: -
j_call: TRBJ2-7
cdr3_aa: ASSLPTAGSYEQY

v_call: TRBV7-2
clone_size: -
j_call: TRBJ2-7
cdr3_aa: ASSTGGGYEQY

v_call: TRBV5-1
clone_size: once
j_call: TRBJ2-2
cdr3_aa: ASTGASGSFNTGELF

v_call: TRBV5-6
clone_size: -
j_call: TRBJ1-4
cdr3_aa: ASSLLAAYEKLF

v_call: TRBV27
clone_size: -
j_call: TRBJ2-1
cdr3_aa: ASSLFAGVVNEQF

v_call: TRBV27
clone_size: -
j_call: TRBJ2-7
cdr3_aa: ASSLGLAPSYEQY